This TCR beta chain was captured in a study of T cells in Graves' hyperthyroidism and ophthalmopathy. Study information: Once the initial diagnosis was made, peripheral blood was obtained before any treatment.

Germline CDR1 is SGHRS and CDR2 is YFSETQ. The CDR3 covers 14 residues. Trimming at V came to 3 bases and at J to 3 bases, leaving 4 bases not matched to a gene. Amplification of TCR beta CDR3 regions used RNA as the template. With the HTBI primer set, the TCR CDR3 went through a first round of RT-PCR. One entry per CDR3 protein results from TCRdb running MiXCR on the multiplex PCR reads. The sample consists of hundreds of thousands of distinct CDR3 sequences, roughly 15% of them appearing once. The rearrangement links TRBV5-1 to TRBJ2-3; 7 positions match TRBD1. Input material: blood. The sequence was collected from a woman between 18 and 30 years old with Graves' hyperthyroidism. CDR3 loop: CASSSATGTDTQYF. CDR3 DNA sequence: TGCGCCAGCAGCTCGGCGACAGGGACAGATACGCAGTATTTT. Full variable domain (missing parts from reference TRBV5-1 and TRBJ2-3): KAGVTQTPRYLIKTRGQQVTLSCSPISGHRSVSWYQQTPGQGLQFLFEYFSETQRNKGNFPGRFSGRQFSNSRSEMNVSTLELGDSALYLCASSSATGTDTQYFGPGTRLTVL.